The 22 T cell receptor beta chains listed next were all sequenced from one sample in a study of identical twins. One entry per CDR3 protein results from TCRdb running MiXCR on the 5' RACE reads. The sample records around 140,000 distinct CDR3 sequences, 3.5% being singletons. Sample: memory T cells sorted from blood. The receptors were sampled from a man younger than 35 in good health.

This clonotype was seen many times. The J gene is TRBJ2-1, the V gene TRBV30; no firm D call. The V end was cut by 1 base, the J end by 7 bases, with 5 bases between. The CDR3 spans 11 residues. CDR1 GTSNPN and CDR2 SVGIG come from the germline V gene (reference sequence). In DNA, the CDR3 is TGTGCCTGGAGTGGCTCTAATGAGCAGTTCTTC. This codes for CAWSGSNEQFF.

In this sample, this clonotype turned up many times. The CDR3 loop is CAAPGQGFYNEQFF. The CDR3 nucleotides read TGTGCCGCGCCGGGACAGGGGTTTTACAATGAGCAGTTCTTC. The V and J genes are TRBV6-1 and TRBJ2-1; 10 bases are a match to TRBD1. The CDR3 is made up of 14 amino acids. CDR1 and CDR2 from the germline V gene are MNHNS and SASEGT. The V gene end was trimmed by 11 bases and the J gene end by 4 bases; junction bases not matched to a gene: 8.

This clonotype showed up many times. This sequence joins TRBV29-1 and TRBJ2-1, with 7 bases matching TRBD1. The CDR3 covers 12 residues. J gave up 6 bases and V 3 bases, and 2 bases lay outside the gene matches. CDR1 and CDR2 (germline): SQVTM, ANQGSEA. CDR3 sequence reads: CSVDGQANEQFF. CDR3 DNA: TGCAGCGTTGACGGACAGGCCAATGAGCAGTTCTTC.

This clonotype was recorded many times. V is TRBV5-1 and J is TRBJ2-1; unclear D gene. Germline CDR1 and CDR2: SGHRS and YFSETQ. V dropped 0 bases and J dropped 10 bases, with 11 bases sitting between them. The CDR3 is made up of 13 amino acids. The CDR3 nucleotides read TGCGCCAGCAGCTTGGCCTTTACTTGGGAGCAGTTCTTC. Translation gives CASSLAFTWEQFF.

Many counts were recorded for this clonotype. CDR3 in DNA: TGCAGTGCTGGGCCCGTGGGGGGGGGCACAGATACGCAGTATTTT. Amino acid sequence: CSAGPVGGGTDTQYF. The chain links TRBV20-1 to TRBJ2-3, with 7 bases aligning to TRBD2. This CDR3 is built from 15 residues. Germline loops: CDR1 DFQATT, CDR2 SNEGSKA (reference sequence). With V trimmed by 5 bases and J by 1 base, 9 bases remained unmatched.

This clonotype was counted only a few times. This chain connects TRBV20-1 to TRBJ1-2, with D possibly matching TRBD1 (5 bases). The CDR3 contains 14 residues. Trimming left V 4 bases short and J 0 bases short, with 12 bases between. Germline V gene sequence: CDR1 DFQATT, CDR2 SNEGSKA (reference sequence). The CDR3 is CSATPGRANYGYTF. DNA of the CDR3: TGCAGTGCTACCCCAGGGAGAGCTAACTATGGCTACACCTTC.

This clonotype was detected ten times or more. V usage is TRBV6-6 and J usage is TRBJ1-2; no firm D call. Per the germline V gene, CDR1 is MNHNY and CDR2 is SVGAGI (reference sequence). The ends were cut back, 6 bases at V and 3 bases at J, with 8 bases in the middle. The CDR3 spans 12 residues. This CDR3 reads CASRPFDYGYTF. CDR3 DNA sequence: TGTGCCAGCAGGCCTTTCGACTATGGCTACACCTTC.

This clonotype was detected many times. V gene TRBV11-2 combines with J gene TRBJ2-5, with D perhaps TRBD1 (6 bases). The V gene lost 5 bases and the J gene lost 5 bases, with 12 bases spanning the gap. In germline, CDR1 is SGHAT, CDR2 FQNNGV. The CDR3 consists of 13 residues. Written as DNA, the CDR3 is TGTGCCAGCAGCGACAGGCTCGGCGAGACCCAGTACTTC. Amino acids: CASSDRLGETQYF.

The gene calls are TRBV2 and TRBJ1-4; D is perhaps TRBD1 (5 bases). Between the trimmed V and J ends, which lost 8 bases and 6 bases, there was a span of 13 bases. The CDR3 has 13 amino acids. The germline V gene encodes CDR1 SNHLY and CDR2 FYNNEI. This chain's CDR3 is CASSGTGYEKLFF. DNA for the CDR3: TGTGCCAGCTCCGGGACCGGCTATGAAAAACTGTTTTTT.

This clonotype occurred many times. The chain has TRBV20-1 and TRBJ1-6; maybe TRBD1 (5 bases). Germline values: CDR1 DFQATT, CDR2 SNEGSKA (reference sequence). Trimming took 1 base from V and 10 from J, leaving 14 bases between them. This CDR3 region has 14 residues. CDR3 in DNA: TGCAGTGCTAGAGTTGACGGGGGACGATCACCCCTCCACTTT. This gives the protein CSARVDGGRSPLHF.

V and J are TRBV5-4 and TRBJ2-5; TRBD2 is a possible D gene (5 bases). The CDR3 extends over 14 amino acids. Trimming left V 2 bases short and J 2 bases short, with 10 bases between. Germline assignment: CDR1 SGHNT and CDR2 YYREEE (reference sequence). The CDR3 reads CASSFGLLQETQYF. Written as DNA, the CDR3 is TGTGCCAGCAGCTTCGGACTTTTACAAGAGACCCAGTACTTC.

Ten or more counts support this clonotype. The chain is built from TRBV7-6 and TRBJ1-6; tentative D call: TRBD1 (6 bases). Germline V gives CDR1 SGHVS, CDR2 FNYEAQ. The V end was cut by 0 bases, the J end by 6 bases, with 18 bases between. The CDR3 runs 18 residues. The CDR3 DNA reads as TGTGCCAGCAGCTTAGCGGGGGGCACAGGGAGTGGTAATTCACCCCTCCACTTT. Translated: CASSLAGGTGSGNSPLHF.

In its sample, this clonotype was seen many times. The gene calls are TRBV5-1 and TRBJ2-3, with a weak D call TRBD1 (6 bases). V lost 6 bases and J 6 bases, leaving 20 bases between the germline ends. Germline lookup yields CDR1 SGHRS and CDR2 YFSETQ. The CDR3 is made up of 15 amino acids. The CDR3 spells CASTPGGMVMDTQYF. CDR3 DNA sequence: TGCGCCAGCACCCCTGGGGGCATGGTGATGGATACGCAGTATTTT.

The sample holds many counts of this clonotype. The rearrangement uses TRBV29-1 and TRBJ1-5; D remains unclear. The CDR3 sequence is 13 residues long. Germline assignment: CDR1 SQVTM and CDR2 ANQGSEA. The V end lost 1 base, the J end lost 7 bases, and 11 bases lay between the germline ends. In DNA, the CDR3 is TGCAGCGTTGAAGTGGTCCCTGCCCAGCCCCAGCATTTT. It yields the protein CSVEVVPAQPQHF.

This clonotype was seen repeatedly, ten times or more. This rearrangement joins TRBV3-1 to TRBJ2-7, with D possibly matching TRBD2 (6 bases). Germline CDR1 LGHDT, CDR2 YNNKEL (reference sequence). This CDR3 is built from 12 residues. Trimming took off 5 bases at V and 6 bases at J, with 11 bases between the two ends. The CDR3 loop is CASSWSSAEQYF. CDR3 sequence (DNA): TGTGCCAGCAGCTGGTCTAGCGCCGAGCAGTACTTC.

This clonotype was detected ten times or more. The chain couples TRBV20-1 to TRBJ1-1, with D maybe TRBD1 (5 bases). V was shortened by 6 bases and J by 2 bases, with 13 bases between the two germline ends. The CDR3 consists of 13 residues. Germline lookup yields CDR1 DFQATT and CDR2 SNEGSKA (reference sequence). CDR3 coding DNA: TGCAGTGCCAAACAGACAGCTAACACTGAAGCTTTCTTT. As protein: CSAKQTANTEAFF.

This clonotype was seen repeatedly, ten times or more. CDR3 coding DNA: TGTGCCAGCAGCCTGACGGCCAAGGGCCTTTACAATGAGCAGTTCTTC. Encoded protein: CASSLTAKGLYNEQFF. This chain connects TRBV7-9 to TRBJ2-1; no reliable D call. The V gene lost 5 bases and the J gene lost 4 bases, with 18 bases spanning the gap. From germline, CDR1 is SEHNR and CDR2 FQNEAQ (reference sequence). The CDR3 runs to 16 residues.

In this sample, this clonotype turned up many times. This sequence joins TRBV5-1 and TRBJ2-2; D gene unclear. Germline V lookup: CDR1 SGHRS, CDR2 YFSETQ. Trimming left V 5 bases short and J 7 bases short, with 6 bases between. This CDR3 is built from 11 residues. The CDR3 bases are TGCGCCAGCAGGGTTGGCGGGGAGCTGTTTTTT. Translation: CASRVGGELFF.

This clonotype was seen repeatedly, ten times or more. This sequence joins TRBV2 and TRBJ2-1; D is unresolved. CDR1 and CDR2 from the germline V gene are SNHLY and FYNNEI. The CDR3 has 12 residues. Trimming removed 4 bases from V and 2 bases from J, with 3 bases in between. DNA for the CDR3: TGTGCCAGCAGTGTAACCTACAATGAGCAGTTCTTC. Translation gives CASSVTYNEQFF.

This clonotype was found many times. The chain couples TRBV20-1 to TRBJ1-2, with D tentatively TRBD1 (5 bases). The V and J ends lost 0 bases and 4 bases respectively, with 12 bases between them. CDR1 and CDR2 from the germline V gene are DFQATT and SNEGSKA (reference sequence). This CDR3 region has 14 residues. CDR3 amino acids: CSARDWGKGYGYTF. In DNA, the CDR3 is TGCAGTGCTAGAGATTGGGGGAAGGGCTATGGCTACACCTTC.

This clonotype has at least ten counts. This chain uses TRBV7-8 with TRBJ2-2; D gene ambiguous. The CDR3 is made up of 15 amino acids. Trimming stripped 8 bases from V and 0 bases from J, with 13 bases between. The germline V gene encodes CDR1 SGHVS and CDR2 FQNEAQ. CDR3 DNA sequence: TGTGCCAGCGTAAGAGGCAATACGAACACCGGGGAGCTGTTTTTT. Encoded protein: CASVRGNTNTGELFF.

This clonotype appeared many times. The chain combines TRBV15 with TRBJ1-1, with unresolved D. Trimming left V 3 bases short and J 9 bases short, with 17 bases between. CDR1 LNHNV and CDR2 YYDKDF come from the germline V gene (reference sequence). The CDR3 consists of 14 residues. In DNA form, the CDR3 reads TGTGCCACCAGCAGGGGAGAAGCTCGCAGTAAAGCTTTCTTT. Its translation: CATSRGEARSKAFF.